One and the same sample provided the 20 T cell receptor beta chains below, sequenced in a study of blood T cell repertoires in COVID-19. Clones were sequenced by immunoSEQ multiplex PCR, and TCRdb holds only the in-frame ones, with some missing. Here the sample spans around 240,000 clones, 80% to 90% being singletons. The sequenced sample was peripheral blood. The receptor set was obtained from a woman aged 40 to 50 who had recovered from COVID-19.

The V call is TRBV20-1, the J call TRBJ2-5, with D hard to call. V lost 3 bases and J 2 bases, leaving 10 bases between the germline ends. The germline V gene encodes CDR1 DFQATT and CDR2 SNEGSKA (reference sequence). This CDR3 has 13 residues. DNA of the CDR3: TGCAGTGCTAGTGCGATCAGTCAAGAGACCCAGTACTTC. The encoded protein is CSASAISQETQYF.

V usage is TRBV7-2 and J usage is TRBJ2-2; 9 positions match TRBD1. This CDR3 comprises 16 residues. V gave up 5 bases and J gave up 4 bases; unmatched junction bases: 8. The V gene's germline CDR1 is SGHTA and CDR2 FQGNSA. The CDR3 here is CASSVQQGAGTGELFF. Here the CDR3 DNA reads TGTGCCAGCAGCGTCCAACAGGGGGCTGGCACCGGGGAGCTGTTTTTT.

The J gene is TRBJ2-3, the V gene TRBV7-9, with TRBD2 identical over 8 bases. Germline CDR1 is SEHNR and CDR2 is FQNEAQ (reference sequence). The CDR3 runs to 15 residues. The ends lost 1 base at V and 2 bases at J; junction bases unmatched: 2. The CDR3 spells CASSLERGHTDTQYF. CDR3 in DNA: TGTGCCAGCAGCTTAGAGCGGGGGCACACAGATACGCAGTATTTT.

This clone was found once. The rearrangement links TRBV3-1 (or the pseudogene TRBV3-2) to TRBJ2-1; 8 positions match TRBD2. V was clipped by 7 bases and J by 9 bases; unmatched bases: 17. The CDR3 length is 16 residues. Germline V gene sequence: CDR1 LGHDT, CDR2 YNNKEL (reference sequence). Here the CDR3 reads CASTPGPGGASGEQFF. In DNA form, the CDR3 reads TGTGCCAGCACCCCGGGACCGGGGGGGGCCTCTGGTGAGCAGTTCTTC.

In DNA form, the CDR3 reads TGTGCCAGCAGTGAAGGGGTGACTAGCTCTAATGAGCAGTTCTTC. Its translation is CASSEGVTSSNEQFF. The rearrangement uses TRBV2 and TRBJ2-1; 7 nucleotides match TRBD2. The V segment lost 1 base and the J segment 7 bases; nucleotides outside the gene matches: 7. The CDR3 totals 15 residues. CDR1 SNHLY and CDR2 FYNNEI come from the germline V gene. Full variable domain (rest looked up from reference TRBV2 and TRBJ2-1): EPEVTQTPSHQVTQMGQEVILRCVPISNHLYFYWYRQILGQKVEFLVSFYNNEISEKSEIFDDQFSVERPDGSNFTLKIRSTKLEDSAMYFCASSEGVTSSNEQFFGPGTRLTVL.

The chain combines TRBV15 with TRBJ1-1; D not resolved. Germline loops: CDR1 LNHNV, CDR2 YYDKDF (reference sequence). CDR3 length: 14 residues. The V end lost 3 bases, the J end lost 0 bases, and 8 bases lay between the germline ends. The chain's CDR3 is CATSRAVMNTEAFF. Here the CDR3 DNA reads TGTGCCACCAGCAGGGCAGTTATGAACACTGAAGCTTTCTTT. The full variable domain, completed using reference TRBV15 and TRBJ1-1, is DAMVIQNPRYQVTQFGKPVTLSCSQTLNHNVMYWYQQKSSQAPKLLFHYYDKDFNNEADTPDNFQSRRPNTSFCFLDIRSPGLGDTAMYLCATSRAVMNTEAFFGQGTRLTVV.

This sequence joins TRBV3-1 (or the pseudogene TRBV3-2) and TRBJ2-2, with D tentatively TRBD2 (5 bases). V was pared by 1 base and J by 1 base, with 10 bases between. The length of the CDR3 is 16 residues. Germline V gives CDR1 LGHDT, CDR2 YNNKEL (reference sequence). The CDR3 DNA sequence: TGTGCCAGCAGCCAAGTGAGGGTGGTGAACACCGGGGAGCTGTTTTTT. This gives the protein CASSQVRVVNTGELFF.

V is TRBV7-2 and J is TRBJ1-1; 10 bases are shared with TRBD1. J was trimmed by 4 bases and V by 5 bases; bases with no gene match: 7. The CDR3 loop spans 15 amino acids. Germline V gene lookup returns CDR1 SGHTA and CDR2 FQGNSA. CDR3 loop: CASSLKTGGGTEAFF. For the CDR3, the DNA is TGTGCCAGCAGCCTAAAGACAGGGGGCGGCACTGAAGCTTTCTTT.

The CDR3, as DNA: TGCGCCAGCACGGGAACTAGCGGGGCAGATACGCAGTATTTT. Translation: CASTGTSGADTQYF. This sequence joins TRBV5-1 and TRBJ2-3; 10 bases fit TRBD2. This CDR3 comprises 14 residues. CDR1 and CDR2 from the germline V gene are SGHRS and YFSETQ. V lost 6 bases and J lost 4; bases outside the gene matches: 5. The whole variable domain, remainder taken from reference TRBV5-1 and TRBJ2-3, is KAGVTQTPRYLIKTRGQQVTLSCSPISGHRSVSWYQQTPGQGLQFLFEYFSETQRNKGNFPGRFSGRQFSNSRSEMNVSTLELGDSALYLCASTGTSGADTQYFGPGTRLTVL.

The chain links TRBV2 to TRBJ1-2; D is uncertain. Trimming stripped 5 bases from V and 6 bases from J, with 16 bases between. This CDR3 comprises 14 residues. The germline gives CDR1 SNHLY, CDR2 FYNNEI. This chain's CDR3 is CASSSKDLFNGYTF. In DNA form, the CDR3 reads TGTGCCAGCAGTAGTAAGGACTTGTTCAATGGCTACACCTTC.

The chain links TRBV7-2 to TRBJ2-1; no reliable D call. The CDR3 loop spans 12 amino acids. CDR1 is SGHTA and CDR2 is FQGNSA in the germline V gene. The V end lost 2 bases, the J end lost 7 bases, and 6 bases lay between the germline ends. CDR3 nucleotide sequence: TGTGCCAGCAGCTTAATGCGGAATGAGCAGTTCTTC. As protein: CASSLMRNEQFF.

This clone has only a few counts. The DNA for the CDR3 is TGCAGTGCTAGTCACAGAATGAACACTGAAGCTTTCTTT. This encodes CSASHRMNTEAFF. The chain employs TRBV20-1 and TRBJ1-1; D unresolved. This CDR3 is built from 13 residues. V gave up 3 bases and J gave up 0 bases, with 8 bases separating them. CDR1 and CDR2 from the germline V gene are DFQATT and SNEGSKA (reference sequence).

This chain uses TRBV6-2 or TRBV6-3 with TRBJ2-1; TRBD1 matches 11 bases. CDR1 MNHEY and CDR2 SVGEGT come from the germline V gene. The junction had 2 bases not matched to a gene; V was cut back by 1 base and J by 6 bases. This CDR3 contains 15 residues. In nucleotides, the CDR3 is TGTGCCAGCAGTTACTGGGACAGGGGGGTCAATGAGCAGTTCTTC. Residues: CASSYWDRGVNEQFF.

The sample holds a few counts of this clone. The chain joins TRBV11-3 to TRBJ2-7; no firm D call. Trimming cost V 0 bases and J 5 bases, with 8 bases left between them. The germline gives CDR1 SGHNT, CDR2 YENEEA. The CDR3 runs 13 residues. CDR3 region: CASSLDAENEQYF. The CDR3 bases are TGTGCCAGCAGCTTAGATGCGGAGAACGAGCAGTACTTC.

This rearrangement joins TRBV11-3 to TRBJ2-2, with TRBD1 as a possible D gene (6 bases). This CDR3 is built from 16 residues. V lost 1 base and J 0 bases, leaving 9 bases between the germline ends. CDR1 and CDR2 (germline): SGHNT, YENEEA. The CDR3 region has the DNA TGTGCCAGCAGCTTAGGACAGGCGACGAACACCGGGGAGCTGTTTTTT. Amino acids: CASSLGQATNTGELFF.

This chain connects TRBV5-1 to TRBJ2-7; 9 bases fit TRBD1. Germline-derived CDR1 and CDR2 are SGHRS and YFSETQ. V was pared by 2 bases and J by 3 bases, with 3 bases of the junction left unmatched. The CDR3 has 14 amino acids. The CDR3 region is CASSFDRGSYEQYF. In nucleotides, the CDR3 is TGCGCCAGCAGCTTCGACAGGGGGAGCTACGAGCAGTACTTC.

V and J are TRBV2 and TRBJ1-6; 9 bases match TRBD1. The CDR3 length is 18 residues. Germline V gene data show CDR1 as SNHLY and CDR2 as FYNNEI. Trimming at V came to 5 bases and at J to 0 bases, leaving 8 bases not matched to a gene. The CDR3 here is CASSPYGQGSSYNSPLHF. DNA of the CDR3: TGTGCCAGCAGTCCCTACGGACAGGGGAGCTCCTATAATTCACCCCTCCACTTT.

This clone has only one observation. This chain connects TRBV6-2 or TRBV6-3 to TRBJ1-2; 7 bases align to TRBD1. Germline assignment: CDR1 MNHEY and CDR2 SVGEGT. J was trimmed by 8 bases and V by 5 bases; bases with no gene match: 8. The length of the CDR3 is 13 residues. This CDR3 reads CASSAPTGYGYTF. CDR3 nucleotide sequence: TGTGCCAGCAGTGCCCCGACAGGGTACGGCTACACCTTC.

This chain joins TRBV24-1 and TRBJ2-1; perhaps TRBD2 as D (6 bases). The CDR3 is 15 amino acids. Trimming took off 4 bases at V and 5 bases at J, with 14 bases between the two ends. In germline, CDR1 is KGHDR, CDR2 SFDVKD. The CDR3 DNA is TGTGCCACCAGTGACACCCGGAGGGATCACAATGAGCAGTTCTTC. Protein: CATSDTRRDHNEQFF.

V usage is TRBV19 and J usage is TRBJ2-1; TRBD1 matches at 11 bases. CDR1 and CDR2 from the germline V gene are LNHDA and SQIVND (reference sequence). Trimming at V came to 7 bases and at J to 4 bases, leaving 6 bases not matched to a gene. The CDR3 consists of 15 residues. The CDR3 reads CASTRRDRGYNEQFF. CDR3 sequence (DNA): TGTGCCAGTACGAGACGGGACAGGGGGTACAATGAGCAGTTCTTC.